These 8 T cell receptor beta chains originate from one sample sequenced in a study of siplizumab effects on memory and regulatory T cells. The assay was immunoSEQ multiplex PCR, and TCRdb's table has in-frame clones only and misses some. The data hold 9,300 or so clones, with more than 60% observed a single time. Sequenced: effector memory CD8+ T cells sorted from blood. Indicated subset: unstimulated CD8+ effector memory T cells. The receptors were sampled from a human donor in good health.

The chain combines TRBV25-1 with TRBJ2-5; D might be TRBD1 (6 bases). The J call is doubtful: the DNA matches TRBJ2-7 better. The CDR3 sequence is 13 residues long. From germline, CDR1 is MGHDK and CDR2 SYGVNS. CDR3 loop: CASSGGPYYEQYF. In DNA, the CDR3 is TGTGCCAGCAGTGGGGGGCCGTACTACGAGCAGTACTTC.

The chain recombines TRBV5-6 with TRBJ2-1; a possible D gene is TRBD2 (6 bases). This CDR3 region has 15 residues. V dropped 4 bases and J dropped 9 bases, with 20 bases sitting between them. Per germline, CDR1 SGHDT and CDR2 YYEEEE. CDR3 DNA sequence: TGTGCCAGCAGCCGATCCTGGGGACTCCAAGGTGAGCAGTTCTTC. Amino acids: CASSRSWGLQGEQFF. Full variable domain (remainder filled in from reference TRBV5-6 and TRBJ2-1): DAGVTQSPTHLIKTRGQQVTLRCSPKSGHDTVSWYQQALGQGPQFIFQYYEEEERQRGNFPDRFSGHQFPNYSSELNVNALLLGDSALYLCASSRSWGLQGEQFFGPGTRLTVL.

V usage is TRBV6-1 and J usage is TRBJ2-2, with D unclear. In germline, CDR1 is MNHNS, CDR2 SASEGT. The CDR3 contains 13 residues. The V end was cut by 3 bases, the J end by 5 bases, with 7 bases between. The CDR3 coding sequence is TGTGCCAGCAGTGAGACCGAAACCGGGGAGCTGTTTTTT. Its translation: CASSETETGELFF.

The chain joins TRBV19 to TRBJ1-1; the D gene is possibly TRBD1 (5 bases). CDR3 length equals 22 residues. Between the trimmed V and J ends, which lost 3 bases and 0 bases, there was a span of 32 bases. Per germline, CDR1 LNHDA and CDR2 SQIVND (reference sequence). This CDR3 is CASSIKACRVRGVIKMNTEAFF. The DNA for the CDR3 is TGTGCCAGTAGTATTAAGGCTTGTCGGGTACGAGGGGTTATTAAAATGAACACTGAAGCTTTCTTT.

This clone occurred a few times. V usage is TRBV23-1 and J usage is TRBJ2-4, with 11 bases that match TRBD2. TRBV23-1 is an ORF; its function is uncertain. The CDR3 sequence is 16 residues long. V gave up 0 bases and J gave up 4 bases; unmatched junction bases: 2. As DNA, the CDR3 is TGCGCCAGCAGTCAATCGATAGCGGGGGGGAAAAACATTCAGTACTTC. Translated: CASSQSIAGGKNIQYF.

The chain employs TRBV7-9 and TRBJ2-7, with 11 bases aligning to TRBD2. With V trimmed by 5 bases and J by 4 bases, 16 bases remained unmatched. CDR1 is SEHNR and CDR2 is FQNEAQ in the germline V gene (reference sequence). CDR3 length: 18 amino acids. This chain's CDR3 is CASSLPHSGRDSIYEQYF. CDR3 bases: TGTGCCAGCAGCCTGCCACATAGCGGGAGGGATTCAATATACGAGCAGTACTTC.

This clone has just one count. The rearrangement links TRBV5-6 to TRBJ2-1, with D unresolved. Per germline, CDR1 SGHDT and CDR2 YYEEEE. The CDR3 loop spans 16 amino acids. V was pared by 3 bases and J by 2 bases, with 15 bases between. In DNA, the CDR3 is TGTGCCAGCAGCTGGGATGGGGTGTACACCTACAATGAGCAGTTCTTC. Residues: CASSWDGVYTYNEQFF.

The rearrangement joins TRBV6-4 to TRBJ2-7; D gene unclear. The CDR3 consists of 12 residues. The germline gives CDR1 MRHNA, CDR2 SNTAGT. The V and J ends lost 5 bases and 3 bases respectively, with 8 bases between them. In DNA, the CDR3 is TGTGCCAGCAGTAGGACCTTCTACGAGCAGTACTTC. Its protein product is CASSRTFYEQYF.